The clone carrying this TCR beta chain was recorded a few times. Its antigen is as yet unknown. Other DNA variants within this sample encode the same CDR3. The V and J ends lost 1 base and 8 bases respectively, with 6 bases between them. The CDR3 has 13 residues. CDR1 MGHRA and CDR2 YSYEKL come from the germline V gene. The method was immunoSEQ multiplex PCR; TCRdb's version includes in-frame clones alone and lacks a portion of them. The data contain roughly 2 million clones, roughly 94% of them seen just once; the ten biggest clones take up more than 0.1%. This sample was taken from a study of shared clonotypes between healthy human individuals. Study information: The plates for each donor numbered three CD4 naive, three CD4 memory, two CD8 naive and one CD8 memory. Findings and caveats of the study: The authors sampled blood alone, and tissue repertoires likely differ. As a rule, naive subsets had a larger estimated richness than memory subsets.

Sequencing used naive CD4+ T cells sorted from blood. Subset here: CD45RA+ positively selected. The rearrangement uses TRBV4-1 and TRBJ1-6; D not certain. This sequence was found in a young man in good health. CDR3 sequence reads: CASSQVGDSPLHF. DNA of the CDR3: TGCGCCAGCAGCCAAGTCGGAGATTCACCCCTCCACTTT.